This T cell receptor (beta chain) came from a study of beta chain features in type 1 diabetes. The overall study: Across every sample, 107,917,701 sorted cells were examined in total.

General study results and limits: Researchers could not determine here whether HLA type influences TCRB rearrangement. TCRB CDR3s were moderately but significantly shorter in Type 1 diabetes patients in all four CD4+ subsets.

Comments on this clone: Its antigen is not identified.

Since all of the isolated RNA was reverse transcribed, expressed TCRB transcripts were what got sequenced. Only in-frame clones appear in the TCRdb table, and some are missing; sequencing was by immunoSEQ multiplex PCR. Among 140,000 or so clones listed, 13% were seen once. The CDR3 runs to 16 residues. In germline, CDR1 is SGHTA, CDR2 FQGTGA. Trimming took 5 bases from V and 6 from J; bases not matched to a gene: 9. This chain uses TRBV7-3 with TRBJ2-1, with 11 bases that match TRBD1. The material sequenced was central memory CD4+ T cells from blood. The TCR was taken from a man younger than 35 with type 1 diabetes. CDR3 nucleotide sequence: TGTGCCAGCAGCGCACCGGGACAGGGGGTATCCAATGAGCAGTTCTTC. The encoded protein is CASSAPGQGVSNEQFF.